The 25 T cell receptor beta chains below all came from one sample that was sequenced in a study of blood T cell repertoires in COVID-19. The assay was immunoSEQ multiplex PCR, and TCRdb's table has in-frame clones only and misses some. This table holds tens of thousands of clones, roughly 80% found once. Sequenced: peripheral blood. Every receptor here comes from a woman aged 70-85 years with acute or convalescent COVID-19.

The chain is built from TRBV11-3 and TRBJ2-7; D is unclear. The V gene lost 5 bases and the J gene lost 7 bases, with 9 bases spanning the gap. Germline V gene lookup returns CDR1 SGHNT and CDR2 YENEEA. CDR3 size: 11 residues. The chain's CDR3 is CASSARHEQYF. The CDR3, as DNA: TGTGCCAGCAGCGCCCGACATGAGCAGTACTTC.

The chain links TRBV12-2 to TRBJ1-6. TRBV12-2 is flagged as a pseudogene. The CDR3 runs to 16 residues. CDR3 protein: CASRLVLSSYNSPLHF. The CDR3 nucleotides read TGTGCAAGTCGCTTAGTGCTGAGCTCCTATAATTCACCCCTCCACTTT.

CDR3 loop: CASSPRRDIKNIQYF. The CDR3 region has the DNA TGTGCCAGCTCACCACGACGGGACATAAAAAACATTCAGTACTTC. This chain connects TRBV18 to TRBJ2-4, with a weak D call TRBD1 (6 bases). The CDR3 spans 15 residues. CDR1 and CDR2 from the germline V gene are KGHSH and LQKENI. The V gene lost 1 base and the J gene lost 4 bases, with 11 bases spanning the gap.

In its sample, this clone was seen once. V usage is TRBV29-1 and J usage is TRBJ2-7; a weak D match, TRBD1 (5 bases). This CDR3 has 14 amino acids. Germline assignment: CDR1 SQVTM and CDR2 ANQGSEA. The V and J ends lost 5 bases and 9 bases respectively, with 23 bases between them. The CDR3 DNA reads as TGCAGCGTTAGGACGTATGATCAGGGCTCAGGGCAGTACTTC. This gives the protein CSVRTYDQGSGQYF.

The chain recombines TRBV6-5 with TRBJ1-2, with no clear D. CDR1 and CDR2 (germline): MNHEY, SVGAGI. The CDR3 sequence is 13 residues long. Trimming shortened V by 3 bases and J by 9 bases, and 14 bases separated the two germline ends. CDR3 sequence (DNA): TGTGCCAGCAGTTATTCTAGTTTTCAGAGCTACACCTTC. This gives the protein CASSYSSFQSYTF.

The rearrangement joins TRBV27 to TRBJ2-1, with 7 bases lining up with TRBD2. The CDR3 extends over 16 amino acids. Germline V CDR1 and CDR2: MNHEY, SMNVEV (reference sequence). V dropped 3 bases and J dropped 6; count of bases not matched to a gene: 11. This CDR3 reads CASSFRKRGAPNEQFF. Written as DNA, the CDR3 is TGTGCCAGCAGTTTCCGGAAGCGGGGAGCCCCCAATGAGCAGTTCTTC.

This chain connects TRBV19 to TRBJ2-3, with a tentative D call TRBD2 (5 bases). This CDR3 region has 10 residues. The germline V and J ends were trimmed by 10 bases and 6 bases, with 8 bases remaining between them. CDR1 is LNHDA and CDR2 is SQIVND in the germline V gene (reference sequence). The CDR3 loop is CATEADTQYF. The CDR3 region has the DNA TGTGCCACGGAGGCGGATACGCAGTATTTT.

This clone has a single count. The J gene is TRBJ2-1, the V gene TRBV6-2 or TRBV6-3, with 10 bases aligning to TRBD2. Germline loops: CDR1 MNHEY, CDR2 SVGEGT. The CDR3 runs 15 residues. The trim removed 4 bases at V and 6 bases at J, leaving 6 bases unmatched. The CDR3 protein is CASSFYSGGTNEQFF. CDR3 nucleotide sequence: TGTGCCAGCAGTTTTTATAGCGGGGGGACCAATGAGCAGTTCTTC.

The chain couples TRBV3-1 (or the pseudogene TRBV3-2) to TRBJ2-7; D possibly corresponds to TRBD2 (5 bases). This CDR3 is 14 amino acids long. V lost 1 base, J lost 6 bases, and 13 bases lay in between. Germline-derived CDR1 and CDR2 are LGHDT and YNNKEL (reference sequence). The CDR3 is CASSQADFRGEQYF. CDR3 DNA: TGTGCCAGCAGCCAAGCCGATTTCCGGGGCGAGCAGTACTTC.

The J gene is TRBJ1-2, the V gene TRBV6-5, with TRBD1 as a possible D gene (6 bases). V was pared by 0 bases and J by 4 bases, with 12 bases between. This CDR3 comprises 15 residues. Per germline, CDR1 MNHEY and CDR2 SVGAGI. The CDR3 sequence is CASSYSVQGSYGYTF. CDR3 sequence (DNA): TGTGCCAGCAGTTACTCCGTACAGGGAAGCTATGGCTACACCTTC.

The chain employs TRBV7-9 and TRBJ1-3; D remains ambiguous. Germline assignment: CDR1 SEHNR and CDR2 FQNEAQ (reference sequence). This CDR3 region has 15 residues. V was shortened by 5 bases and J by 4 bases, with 15 bases between the two germline ends. Written as DNA, the CDR3 is TGTGCCAGCAGCCCCCCTATCTCTACGGGAAACACCATATATTTT. This codes for CASSPPISTGNTIYF.

This clone was seen only a few times. The rearrangement joins TRBV6-5 to TRBJ2-7; D unresolved. Germline CDR1 reads MNHEY; CDR2 reads SVGAGI. The CDR3 is 14 residues long. The germline V and J ends were trimmed by 7 bases and 2 bases, with 15 bases remaining between them. The CDR3 DNA reads as TGTGCCAGCAAAATAGAGATATTGACCTACGAGCAGTACTTC. Translation gives CASKIEILTYEQYF.

This chain uses TRBV12-5 with TRBJ1-5; no clear D. From germline, CDR1 is LGHNT and CDR2 FRNRAP. The length of the CDR3 is 14 residues. The germline V and J ends were trimmed by 1 base and 0 bases, with 4 bases remaining between them. The CDR3 DNA reads as TGTGCTAGTGGTTTGGCCCATAGCAATCAGCCCCAGCATTTT. Its translation: CASGLAHSNQPQHF.

The genes are TRBV7-9 and TRBJ2-6; 9 bases line up with TRBD1. The CDR3 runs to 16 residues. Per the germline V gene, CDR1 is SEHNR and CDR2 is FQNEAQ (reference sequence). The V and J ends lost 5 bases and 4 bases, in that order; junction bases with no gene match: 6. The CDR3 spells CASSEQGALGANVLTF. CDR3 bases: TGTGCCAGCAGCGAACAGGGGGCATTGGGGGCCAACGTCCTGACTTTC.

This sequence joins TRBV4-1 and TRBJ1-5; D is possibly TRBD1 (5 bases). Looked up from germline, CDR1 is MGHRA and CDR2 is YSYEKL. The length of the CDR3 is 13 residues. V lost 4 bases and J 4 bases, leaving 8 bases between the germline ends. CDR3 sequence: CASSLGQNQPQHF. DNA for the CDR3: TGCGCCAGCAGCCTGGGGCAGAATCAGCCCCAGCATTTT.

The chain joins TRBV11-2 to TRBJ1-2; 7 positions match TRBD1. Unmatched junction bases numbered 14, after V lost 3 bases and J lost 13 bases. The CDR3 has 14 residues. The germline gives CDR1 SGHAT, CDR2 FQNNGV. The CDR3 DNA reads as TGTGCCAGCAGCTTCGGGGGAAAGGGGGCTGCTAGCACCTTC. Protein sequence: CASSFGGKGAASTF.

The chain joins TRBV5-5 to TRBJ1-2; maybe TRBD1 (5 bases). The CDR3 totals 15 residues. Germline-derived CDR1 and CDR2 are SGHKS and YYEKEE (reference sequence). The V gene lost 5 bases and the J gene lost 4 bases, with 18 bases spanning the gap. Written as DNA, the CDR3 is TGTGCCAGCAGATCGGTCGGAGGGGTAGGCTATGGCTACACCTTC. This sequence encodes CASRSVGGVGYGYTF.

The chain combines TRBV5-8 with TRBJ2-1; possibly TRBD2 for D (5 bases). CDR1 is SGHTS, CDR2 YDEGEE, per germline. V was pared by 0 bases and J by 5 bases, with 9 bases between. The CDR3 runs 14 residues. The CDR3 spells CASSLARGNNEQFF. CDR3 coding DNA: TGTGCCAGCAGCTTGGCTCGGGGAAACAATGAGCAGTTCTTC.

The V gene is TRBV9, the J gene TRBJ1-1; TRBD1 is a possible D gene (6 bases). The CDR3 has 15 residues. Germline values: CDR1 SGDLS, CDR2 YYNGEE. V lost 4 bases, J lost 4 bases, and 17 bases lay in between. CDR3: CASSSAGVGSTEAFF. In DNA, the CDR3 is TGTGCCAGCAGCTCGGCAGGGGTAGGGAGCACTGAAGCTTTCTTT.

The genes are TRBV14 and TRBJ1-1; D is undetermined. CDR3 length equals 15 residues. Between the trimmed V and J ends, which lost 2 bases and 2 bases, there was a span of 12 bases. The germline V gene encodes CDR1 SGHDN and CDR2 FVKESK. The CDR3, as DNA: TGTGCCAGCAGCCAAACCCTGGGAGAAAACACTGAAGCTTTCTTT. This encodes CASSQTLGENTEAFF.

The chain joins TRBV5-6 to TRBJ2-7, with D possibly matching TRBD1 (6 bases). The V end lost 0 bases, the J end lost 5 bases, and 6 bases lay between the germline ends. CDR3 length: 12 residues. Germline V gene sequence: CDR1 SGHDT, CDR2 YYEEEE. CDR3 protein: CASSLGGHEQYF. For the CDR3, the DNA is TGTGCCAGCAGCTTGGGGGGGCACGAGCAGTACTTC.

The chain has TRBV7-2 and TRBJ1-2; the D gene is possibly TRBD1 (5 bases). The germline V and J ends were trimmed by 5 bases and 4 bases, with 14 bases remaining between them. This CDR3 region has 14 residues. CDR1 is SGHTA, CDR2 FQGNSA, per germline. For the CDR3, the DNA is TGTGCCAGCAGCCAAGCGGGGACGGCCTATGGCTACACCTTC. It specifies CASSQAGTAYGYTF.

Here the CDR3 DNA reads TGTGCCACCCGACAGGGAAGTTTGGACACTGAAGCTTTCTTT. This encodes CATRQGSLDTEAFF. The chain links TRBV10-3 to TRBJ1-1, with TRBD1 identical over 7 bases. J was trimmed by 3 bases and V by 10 bases; bases with no gene match: 11. The CDR3 consists of 14 residues. Germline loops: CDR1 ENHRY, CDR2 SYGVKD.

The V and J genes are TRBV15 and TRBJ1-1; 7 bases map to TRBD1. This CDR3 is 16 amino acids long. CDR1 and CDR2 from the germline V gene are LNHNV and YYDKDF (reference sequence). Trimming removed 0 bases from V and 4 bases from J; junction bases left unmatched: 8. The CDR3 coding sequence is TGTGCCACCAGCAGAGAACAGGGGCTGAAGAGCACTGAAGCTTTCTTT. Translated: CATSREQGLKSTEAFF.

The V call is TRBV28, the J call TRBJ2-2; 12 bases agree with TRBD2. This CDR3 region has 17 residues. The J segment lost 3 bases and the V segment lost 5 bases, leaving 7 bases of the junction unmatched. Germline-derived CDR1 and CDR2 are MDHEN and SYDVKM. The CDR3 here is CASSLYGLAGHTGELFF. The CDR3 DNA follows: TGTGCCAGCAGTCTCTATGGACTAGCGGGACACACCGGGGAGCTGTTTTTT.